This T cell receptor (beta chain) was observed in a study of T cells after yellow fever vaccination. Overall study context: The SMART-Seq v4 Ultra Low Input method served to prepare the low-cell-number fractions.

As concerns this clonotype: What it binds is not known.

A 5'RACE template-switching step, the method used to make TCR cDNA, added a universal primer site and UMIs. TCRdb reprocessed the 5' RACE reads with MiXCR, giving one entry per CDR3 protein. In the table there are about 260,000 distinct CDR3 sequences, about 5.2% of which are singletons. Study findings and constraints: Peaking on day 5 versus 15, the secondary response was faster but weaker. From the bulk population, abundant clonotypes could contaminate and appear within FACS-sorted repertoires.

This TCR derives from a man aged 18 to 29 who received the YFV17D yellow fever vaccine. Here the sequenced sample was CD4+ T cells sorted from PBMCs, taken on the day of the yellow fever booster vaccination.

CDR3 sequence (DNA): TGTGCCAGCAGCATTTCCGGGACTAGCTCCTACAATGAGCAGTTCTTC. The encoded protein is CASSISGTSSYNEQFF. The V and J genes are TRBV7-2 and TRBJ2-1; 8 nucleotides line up with TRBD2. Germline CDR1 is SGHTA and CDR2 is FQGNSA. V shed 5 bases and J 0 bases; nucleotides not matched to a gene: 6. CDR3 length: 16 amino acids. The whole variable domain, filled in from reference TRBV7-2 and TRBJ2-1, reads GAGVSQSPSNKVTEKGKDVELRCDPISGHTALYWYRQSLGQGLEFLIYFQGNSAPDKSGLPSDRFSAERTGGSVSTLTIQRTQQEDSAVYLCASSISGTSSYNEQFFGPGTRLTVL.